This T cell receptor (beta chain) was identified in a study of cytomegalovirus exposure and HLA in healthy donors. Study-wide points: Subsequent analysis of the 120 or so validation repertoires found a tendency for first-cohort TCR clusters to co-occur. High specificity and sensitivity for cytomegalovirus status were reported for the classifier. Generally TCR sequences proved uncommon, though certain public TCRs appeared in numerous donors.

Sequencing was performed with immunoSEQ multiplex PCR; in TCRdb, only in-frame clones are kept and a portion is missing. The sample includes roughly 70,000 clones, around 85% of them seen just once. Concerning this clone: The antigen is undetermined.

CDR1 is LNHNV, CDR2 YYDKDF, per germline (reference sequence). Trimming stripped 5 bases from V and 0 bases from J, with 8 bases between. This CDR3 spans 15 amino acids. The V call is TRBV15, the J call TRBJ2-6, with a possible D match to TRBD2 (6 bases). The sequencing sample was made of PBMCs. The TCR originated in a man aged 25-45 years in good health and CMV-seronegative. The CDR3 nucleotides are TGTGCCACCAGCCCGACTAGCTCTGGGGCCAACGTCCTGACTTTC. It specifies CATSPTSSGANVLTF.